This TCR beta chain appears in the sequencing data of a study of cytomegalovirus exposure and HLA in healthy donors. Note on this clone: The antigen is not known.

The PCR was carried out with 60 Vbeta primers and 13 Jbeta primers. Clones were read by immunoSEQ multiplex PCR, and TCRdb kept only the in-frame ones, dropping some. The sample includes 150,000 to 200,000 clones, 80% seen only once; the top ten take about 4.3%. Germline CDR1 MDHEN, CDR2 SYDVKM. CDR3 size: 19 residues. Germline trimming cut 2 bases from V and 4 bases from J; bases unmatched to any gene: 18. Study-wide points: One variant, a missense change in DCLRE1C, was linked in a later analysis to TCR beta V- and J-gene trimming.

The receptor was derived from a woman aged 45 to 65 in good health and CMV-seropositive. Input material: PBMCs. The rearrangement uses TRBV28 and TRBJ2-5, with 8 bases matching TRBD2. The CDR3 region has the DNA TGTGCCAGCAGTTTAATCGCCTGGGACCTTCTACGGGAGGGAGAGACCCAGTACTTC. Translation gives CASSLIAWDLLREGETQYF.